This T cell receptor (beta chain) is drawn from a study of blood T cells in healthy people across ages. Regarding the study as a whole: More naive CD4+ cells and higher diversity were found in long-lived than in aged donors. Age brought a roughly linear fall in TCR beta diversity measured per million T cells. When one million T cells were used, diversity estimates were thought to be underestimates.

With a J-beta primer mix and a sample-barcoded 5' primer, a second PCR ran about 7 to 12 cycles. TCRdb fed the 5' RACE reads into MiXCR, producing one record per CDR3 protein. The table has approximately 2,000,000 distinct CDR3 sequences, about two fifths seen once. The CDR3 is 16 amino acids. The ends were cut back, 3 bases at V and 9 bases at J, with 23 bases in the middle. Germline V gives CDR1 SGHAT, CDR2 FQDESV (reference sequence). This clonotype was detected a few times. What it recognizes is unknown. The sequencing sample was made of blood. The TCR sequence derives from a human donor in good health. J is TRBJ2-5 and V is TRBV11-1, with D possibly being TRBD1 (7 bases). The DNA for the CDR3 is TGTGCCAGCAGCTTGGGTGTAGGGGGCCGCGGAGGGGCCCAGTACTTC. It is translated as CASSLGVGGRGGAQYF.